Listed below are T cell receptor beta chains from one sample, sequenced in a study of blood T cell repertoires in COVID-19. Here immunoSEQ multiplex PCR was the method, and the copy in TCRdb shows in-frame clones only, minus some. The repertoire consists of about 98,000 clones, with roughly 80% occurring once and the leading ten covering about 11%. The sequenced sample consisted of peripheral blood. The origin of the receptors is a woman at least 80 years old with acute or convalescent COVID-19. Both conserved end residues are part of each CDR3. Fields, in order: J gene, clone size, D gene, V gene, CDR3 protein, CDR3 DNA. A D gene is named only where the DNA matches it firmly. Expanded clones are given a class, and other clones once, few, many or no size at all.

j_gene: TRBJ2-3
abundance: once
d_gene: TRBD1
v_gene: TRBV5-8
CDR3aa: CASSLGTGVWDTQYF
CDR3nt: TGTGCCAGCAGCTTAGGGACAGGCGTGTGGGATACGCAGTATTTT

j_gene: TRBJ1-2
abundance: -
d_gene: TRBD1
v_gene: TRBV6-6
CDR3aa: CASRTSGGYGYTF
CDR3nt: TGTGCCAGCAGGACCTCAGGGGGCTATGGCTACACCTTC

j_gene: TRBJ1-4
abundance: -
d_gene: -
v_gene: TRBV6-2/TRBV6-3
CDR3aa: CASSRLDSIGYEKLFF
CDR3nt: TGTGCCAGCAGTCGACTCGACAGCATCGGCTATGAAAAACTGTTTTTT

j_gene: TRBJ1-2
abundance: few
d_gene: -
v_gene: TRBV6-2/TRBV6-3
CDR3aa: CASSFNGYGYTF
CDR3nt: TGTGCCAGCAGTTTCAACGGGTATGGCTACACCTTC

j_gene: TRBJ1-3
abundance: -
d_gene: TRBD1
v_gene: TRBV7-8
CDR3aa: CASSLAFGQGSTGNTIYF
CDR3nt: TGTGCCAGCAGCTTAGCTTTCGGACAGGGCTCGACTGGAAACACCATATATTTT

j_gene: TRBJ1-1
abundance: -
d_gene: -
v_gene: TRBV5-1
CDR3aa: CASSSVENTEAFF
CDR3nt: TGCGCCAGCAGCTCTGTAGAGAACACTGAAGCTTTCTTT

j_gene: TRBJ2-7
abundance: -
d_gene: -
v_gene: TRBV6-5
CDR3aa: CASSRLGSYEQYF
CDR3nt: TGTGCCAGCAGTCGACTCGGGAGCTACGAGCAGTACTTC

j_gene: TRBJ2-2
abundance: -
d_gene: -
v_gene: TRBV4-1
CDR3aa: CASSQAGRPNTGELFF
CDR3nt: TGCGCCAGCAGCCAAGCGGGGAGACCGAACACCGGGGAGCTGTTTTTT

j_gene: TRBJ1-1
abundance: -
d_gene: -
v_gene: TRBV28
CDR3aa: CATSSGQSTQNTEAFF
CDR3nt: TGTGCCACCAGTTCGGGTCAGTCAACCCAGAACACTGAAGCTTTCTTT

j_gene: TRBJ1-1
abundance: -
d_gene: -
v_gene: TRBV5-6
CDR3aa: CASSFEERPTEAFF
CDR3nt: TGTGCCAGCAGCTTTGAGGAGAGGCCCACTGAAGCTTTCTTT

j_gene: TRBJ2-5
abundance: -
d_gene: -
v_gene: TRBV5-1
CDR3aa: CASSLSGQYQETQYF
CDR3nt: TGCGCCAGCAGCTTGAGCGGACAGTACCAAGAGACCCAGTACTTC

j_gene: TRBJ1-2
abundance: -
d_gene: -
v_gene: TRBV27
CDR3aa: CASSLQGWYGYTF
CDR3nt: TGTGCCAGCAGTTTGCAGGGTTGGTATGGCTACACCTTC

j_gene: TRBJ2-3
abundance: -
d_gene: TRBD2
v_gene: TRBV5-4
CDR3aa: CASSLRTSGLSDTQYF
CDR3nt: TGTGCCAGCAGCCTCCGGACTAGCGGGTTGTCAGATACGCAGTATTTT

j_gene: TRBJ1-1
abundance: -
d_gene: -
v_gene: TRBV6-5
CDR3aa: CASSYQRDRQAFF
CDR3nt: TGTGCCAGCAGTTACCAGCGGGACCGGCAAGCTTTCTTT

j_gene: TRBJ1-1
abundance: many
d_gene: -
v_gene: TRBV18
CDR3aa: CASSPSGQSTEAFF
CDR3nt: TGTGCCAGCTCACCTTCCGGACAGTCCACTGAAGCTTTCTTT

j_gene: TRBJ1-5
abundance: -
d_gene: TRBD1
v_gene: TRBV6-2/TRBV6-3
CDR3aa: CASRPTGQGGNQPQHF
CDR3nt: TGTGCCAGCAGACCTACTGGACAGGGAGGCAATCAGCCCCAGCATTTT

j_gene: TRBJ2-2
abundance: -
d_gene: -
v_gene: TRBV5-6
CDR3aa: CASSLVSMRGGGELFF
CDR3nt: TGTGCCAGCAGCTTGGTATCTATGCGGGGCGGCGGGGAGCTGTTTTTT

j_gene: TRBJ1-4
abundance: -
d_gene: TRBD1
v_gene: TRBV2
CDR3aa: CASRGTGATNEKLFF
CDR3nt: TGTGCCAGCAGAGGGACAGGGGCAACTAATGAAAAACTGTTTTTT

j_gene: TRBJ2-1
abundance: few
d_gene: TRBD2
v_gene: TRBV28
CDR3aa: CASSLGGGAKGEQFF
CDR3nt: TGTGCCAGCAGTTTAGGCGGGGGGGCCAAGGGTGAGCAGTTCTTC

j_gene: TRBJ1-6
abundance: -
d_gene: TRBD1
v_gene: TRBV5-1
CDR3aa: CASSPGQGSISSYNSPLHF
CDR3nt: TGCGCCAGCAGCCCGGGACAGGGATCCATCAGCTCCTATAATTCACCCCTCCACTTT

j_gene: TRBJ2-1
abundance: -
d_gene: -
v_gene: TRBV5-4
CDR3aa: CASSHPGQPYNEQFF
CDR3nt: TGTGCCAGCAGCCACCCAGGACAGCCCTACAATGAGCAGTTCTTC

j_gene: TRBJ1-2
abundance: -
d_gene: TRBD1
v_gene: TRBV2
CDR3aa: CASSEARDRDGYTF
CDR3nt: TGTGCCAGCAGTGAAGCGCGGGACAGAGATGGCTACACCTTC

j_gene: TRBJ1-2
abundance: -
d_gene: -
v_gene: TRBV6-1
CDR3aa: CASSEGGLGVDSSYGYTF
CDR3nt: TGTGCCAGCAGTGAAGGGGGTTTGGGTGTTGACAGCAGCTATGGCTACACCTTC

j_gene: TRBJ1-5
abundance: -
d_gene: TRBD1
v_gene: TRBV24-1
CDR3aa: CATSQQGFEPQHF
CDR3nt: TGTGCCACCAGTCAACAGGGGTTCGAGCCCCAGCATTTT

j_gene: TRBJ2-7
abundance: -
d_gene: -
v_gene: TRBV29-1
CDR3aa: CSVAKEGNYEQYF
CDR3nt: TGCAGCGTGGCCAAGGAGGGGAACTACGAGCAGTACTTC